The next 9 T cell receptor beta chains were all read from a single sample in a study of cytomegalovirus exposure and HLA in healthy donors. Sequenced by immunoSEQ multiplex PCR; TCRdb stores in-frame clones only, minus some. The sample contains approximately 260,000 clones, approximately 86% of which appear only once. The sequenced sample was PBMCs. The receptor set was obtained from a woman aged 25 to 39 in good health and CMV-seropositive.

The chain recombines TRBV19 with TRBJ2-2; 11 bases are shared with TRBD2. Germline V gene sequence: CDR1 LNHDA, CDR2 SQIVND (reference sequence). Trimming removed 1 base from V and 4 bases from J; junction bases left unmatched: 5. CDR3 length: 17 residues. CDR3 DNA sequence: TGTGCCAGTAGTATAGTGCTTGGACTAGCGGGCACCGGGGAGCTGTTTTTT. It yields the protein CASSIVLGLAGTGELFF.

The gene calls are TRBV7-8 and TRBJ2-7, with D perhaps matching TRBD2 (5 bases). V was clipped by 5 bases and J by 6 bases, with 8 bases between them. The CDR3 covers 11 residues. Germline V lookup: CDR1 SGHVS, CDR2 FQNEAQ. The CDR3 loop is CASSPAGEQYF. CDR3 DNA: TGTGCCAGCAGCCCCGCGGGCGAGCAGTACTTC.

The V gene is TRBV7-2, the J gene TRBJ2-7; D unresolved. V was trimmed by 1 base and J by 4 bases, leaving 5 bases between them. This CDR3 has 12 amino acids. Germline assignment: CDR1 SGHTA and CDR2 FQGNSA. The CDR3 DNA reads TGTGCCAGCAGCTTAGTTCCATACGAGCAGTACTTC. Protein: CASSLVPYEQYF.

The chain couples TRBV7-8 to TRBJ2-5; TRBD2 is a possible D gene (6 bases). CDR1 is SGHVS and CDR2 is FQNEAQ in the germline V gene. This CDR3 region has 14 residues. The V end lost 4 bases, the J end lost 1 base, and 10 bases lay between the germline ends. The CDR3 spells CASSSGVGQETQYF. In nucleotides, the CDR3 is TGTGCCAGCAGCTCGGGAGTTGGCCAAGAGACCCAGTACTTC. Full variable domain (remainder filled in from reference TRBV7-8 and TRBJ2-5): GAGVSQSPRYKVAKRGQDVALRCDPISGHVSLFWYQQALGQGPEFLTYFQNEAQLDKSGLPSDRFFAERPEGSVSTLKIQRTQQEDSAVYLCASSSGVGQETQYFGPGTRLLVL.

V and J are TRBV27 and TRBJ1-5, with D perhaps matching TRBD1 (5 bases). The CDR3 sequence is 13 residues long. The ends were cut back, 8 bases at V and 7 bases at J, with 15 bases in the middle. The germline gives CDR1 MNHEY, CDR2 SMNVEV (reference sequence). The CDR3 sequence is CASGTGRRQPQHF. CDR3 nucleotides: TGTGCCAGCGGGACCGGGAGGCGCCAGCCCCAGCATTTT.

The rearrangement links TRBV14 to TRBJ1-4, with D tentatively TRBD1 (6 bases). The length of the CDR3 is 16 residues. Per germline, CDR1 SGHDN and CDR2 FVKESK. Trimming pared 0 bases from V and 7 bases from J, leaving 15 bases between. The CDR3 nucleotides are TGTGCCAGCAGCCAAGACGCGGGGGCACTCGGTGAAAAACTGTTTTTT. This codes for CASSQDAGALGEKLFF.

The gene calls are TRBV4-1 and TRBJ2-6; 8 bases are shared with TRBD1. The V and J ends lost 1 base and 2 bases, in that order; junction bases with no gene match: 10. The CDR3 contains 19 residues. Germline V lookup: CDR1 MGHRA, CDR2 YSYEKL. This CDR3 is CASSQAPERQGPGANVLTF. DNA of the CDR3: TGCGCCAGCAGCCAAGCCCCCGAGAGACAGGGGCCTGGGGCCAACGTCCTGACTTTC.

The chain is built from TRBV5-1 and TRBJ2-1, with 9 bases lining up with TRBD2. Germline V gene data show CDR1 as SGHRS and CDR2 as YFSETQ. The CDR3 has 15 residues. Losses at the gene ends were 6 bases for V and 2 bases for J; bases not matched to a gene: 6. The CDR3 here is CASKGGLATYNEQFF. DNA of the CDR3: TGCGCCAGCAAGGGGGGACTAGCCACCTACAATGAGCAGTTCTTC.

DNA for the CDR3: TGTGCTAGTGGCCCGGGGACTAGCGGGGGCAACACCGGGGAGCTGTTTTTT. It translates to CASGPGTSGGNTGELFF. This chain connects TRBV12-5 to TRBJ2-2, with TRBD2 matching over 14 bases. In germline, CDR1 is LGHNT, CDR2 FRNRAP. This CDR3 region has 17 residues. V trimming: 6 bases; J trimming: 2 bases; junction bases outside the gene matches: 5. Full variable domain (outside the CDR3, taken from reference TRBV12-5 and TRBJ2-2): DARVTQTPRHKVTEMGQEVTMRCQPILGHNTVFWYRQTMMQGLELLAYFRNRAPLDDSGMPKDRFSAEMPDATLATLKIQPSEPRDSAVYFCASGPGTSGGNTGELFFGEGSRLTVL.